This T cell receptor (beta chain) was documented in a study of cytomegalovirus exposure and HLA in healthy donors. Study outcomes and limitations: In vitro assays verified that three CMV-associated chains recognized CMV antigens specifically. Altogether, 150 to 200 TCR beta chains were recorded as cytomegalovirus-associated.

As regards this clone: The antigen remains undetermined.

The CDR3 loop spans 15 amino acids. CDR1 is MNHEY, CDR2 SMNVEV, per germline (reference sequence). The junction had 8 bases not matched to a gene; V was cut back by 6 bases and J by 4 bases. TCRdb's copy holds only in-frame clones and misses some; the assay was immunoSEQ multiplex PCR. Of 55,000 to 75,000 clones in the sample, 96% were seen once. Sequenced material: PBMCs. This chain joins TRBV27 and TRBJ2-1; 8 nucleotides line up with TRBD2. The clonotype was recovered from a woman under 30 in good health and CMV-seronegative. CDR3 sequence reads: CASSNPASGYNEQFF. Written as DNA, the CDR3 is TGTGCCAGCAGCAACCCCGCTAGCGGGTACAATGAGCAGTTCTTC.